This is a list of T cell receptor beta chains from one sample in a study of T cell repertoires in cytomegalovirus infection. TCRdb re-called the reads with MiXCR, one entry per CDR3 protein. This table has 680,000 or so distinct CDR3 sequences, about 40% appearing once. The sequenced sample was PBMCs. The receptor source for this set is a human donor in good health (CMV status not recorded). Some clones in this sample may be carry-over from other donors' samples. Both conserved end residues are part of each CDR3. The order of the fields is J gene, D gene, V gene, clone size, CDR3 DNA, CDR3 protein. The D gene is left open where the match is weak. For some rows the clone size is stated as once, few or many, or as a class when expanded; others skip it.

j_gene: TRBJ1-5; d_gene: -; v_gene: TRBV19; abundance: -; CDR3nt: TGTGCCAGTAGTATAGGTAATCGGGGCTCGGGTCAGCCCCAGCATTTT; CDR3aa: CASSIGNRGSGQPQHF
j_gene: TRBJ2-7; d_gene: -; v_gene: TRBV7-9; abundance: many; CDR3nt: TGTGCCAGCACCCTCGGCGGGGAGCAGTACTTC; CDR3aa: CASTLGGEQYF
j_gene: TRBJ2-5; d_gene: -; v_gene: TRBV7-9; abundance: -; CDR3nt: TGTGACTCCAAATCGGGGGGCGCTACCCGAGAGACCCCGTACTTC; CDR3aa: CDSKSGGATRETPYF
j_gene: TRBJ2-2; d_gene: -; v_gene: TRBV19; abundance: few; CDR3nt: TGTGCCAGTAGTATCGGAGGCGGGGAGCTGTTTTTT; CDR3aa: CASSIGGGELFF
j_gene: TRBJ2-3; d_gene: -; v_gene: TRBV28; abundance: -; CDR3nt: TGTTCCAGCAGTTGGGCCCTCAGGAGCACAGAGACGCCGTATTTT; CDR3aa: CSSSWALRSTETPYF
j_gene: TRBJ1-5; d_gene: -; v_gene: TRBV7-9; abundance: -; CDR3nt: TGTGCTATAGCTGCAGGGGCGCTCGATCAGCCCCAGCATTTT; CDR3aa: CAIAAGALDQPQHF
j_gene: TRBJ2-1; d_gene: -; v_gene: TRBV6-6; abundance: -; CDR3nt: TGTGCCAGCCTGACTTCCGTCGGGAATGAGCAGTTCTTC; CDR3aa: CASLTSVGNEQFF
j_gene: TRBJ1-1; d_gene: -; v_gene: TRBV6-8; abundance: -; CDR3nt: TGTGCCAGCAGAACCCGCCGATTCAACACTGAAGCTTTCTTT; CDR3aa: CASRTRRFNTEAFF
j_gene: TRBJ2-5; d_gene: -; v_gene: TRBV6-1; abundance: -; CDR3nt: TGTGCCAGCAAATTCGGGGAAGGCGAGACCCAGTACTTC; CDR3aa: CASKFGEGETQYF
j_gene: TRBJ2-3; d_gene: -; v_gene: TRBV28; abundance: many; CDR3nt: TGTGCCAGCAGTCCGGTAGGCACAGATACGCAGTATTTT; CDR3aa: CASSPVGTDTQYF
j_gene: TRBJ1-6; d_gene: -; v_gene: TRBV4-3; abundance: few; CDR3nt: TGCGCCAGCAGCAAAGCGGAAGATTCACCCCTCCACTTT; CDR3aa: CASSKAEDSPLHF
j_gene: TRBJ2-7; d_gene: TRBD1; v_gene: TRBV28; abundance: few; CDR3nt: TGTGCCAGCAGTTTGCCGGGACAGGGTACCCACGAGCAGTACTTC; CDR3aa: CASSLPGQGTHEQYF
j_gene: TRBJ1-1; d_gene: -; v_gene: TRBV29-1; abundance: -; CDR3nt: TGCAGCGTTGGTAGAGATTGGGCGAACACTGAAGCTTTCTTT; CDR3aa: CSVGRDWANTEAFF